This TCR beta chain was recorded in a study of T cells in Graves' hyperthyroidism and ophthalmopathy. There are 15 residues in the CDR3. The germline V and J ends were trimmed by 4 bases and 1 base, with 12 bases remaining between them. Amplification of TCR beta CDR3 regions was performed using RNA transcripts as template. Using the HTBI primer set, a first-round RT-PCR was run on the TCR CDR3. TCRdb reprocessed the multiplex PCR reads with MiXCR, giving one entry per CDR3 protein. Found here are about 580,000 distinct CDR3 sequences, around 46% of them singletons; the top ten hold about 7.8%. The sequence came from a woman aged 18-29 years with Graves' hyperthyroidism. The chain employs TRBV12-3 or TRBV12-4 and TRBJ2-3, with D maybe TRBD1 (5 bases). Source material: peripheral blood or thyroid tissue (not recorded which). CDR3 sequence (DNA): TGTGCCAGCAGTTCACCCCCAGGGCGCACAGATACGCAGTATTTT. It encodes CASSSPPGRTDTQYF.